A single sample is the source of the 9 T cell receptor beta chains below, sequenced in a study of cytomegalovirus exposure and HLA in healthy donors. Clones were sequenced by immunoSEQ multiplex PCR, and TCRdb holds only the in-frame ones, with some missing. The profile shows over 100,000 clones, about 95% of them singletons. The material sequenced was PBMCs. The receptors stem from a woman aged 18-29 years in good health and CMV-seronegative.

This chain connects TRBV6-1 to TRBJ1-3, with D unresolved. Trimming cost V 1 base and J 0 bases, with 10 bases left between them. CDR1 is MNHNS and CDR2 is SASEGT in the germline V gene. This CDR3 region has 16 residues. In nucleotides, the CDR3 is TGTGCCAGCAGTGAAGTGCTGGGGAGCTCTGGAAACACCATATATTTT. Translated: CASSEVLGSSGNTIYF.

The V call is TRBV7-6, the J call TRBJ2-3, with TRBD2 matching 11 bases. Germline V CDR1 and CDR2: SGHVS, FNYEAQ. J gave up 0 bases and V 1 base, and 3 bases lay outside the gene matches. This CDR3 is built from 17 residues. The CDR3 loop is CASSLVIAGGSTDTQYF. Written as DNA, the CDR3 is TGTGCCAGCAGCTTAGTGATAGCGGGGGGGAGCACAGATACGCAGTATTTT.

A single count supports this clone. The CDR3 coding sequence is TGTGCCAGCAGCTTACTAGCCGGGGAGCTGTTTTTT. Residues: CASSLLAGELFF. This chain links TRBV7-2 with TRBJ2-2; D is ambiguous. CDR3 size: 12 residues. V gave up 2 bases and J gave up 6 bases, with 4 bases separating them. CDR1 is SGHTA, CDR2 FQGNSA, per germline. The whole variable domain, remainder taken from reference TRBV7-2 and TRBJ2-2, is GAGVSQSPSNKVTEKGKDVELRCDPISGHTALYWYRQSLGQGLEFLIYFQGNSAPDKSGLPSDRFSAERTGGSVSTLTIQRTQQEDSAVYLCASSLLAGELFFGEGSRLTVL.

The chain combines TRBV6-6 with TRBJ1-2; 7 bases line up with TRBD1. There are 14 residues in the CDR3. The ends lost 2 bases at V and 6 bases at J; junction bases unmatched: 6. Germline V gene sequence: CDR1 MNHNY, CDR2 SVGAGI (reference sequence). This CDR3 reads CASSYDRAYNGYTF. DNA for the CDR3: TGTGCCAGCAGTTACGACAGGGCGTACAATGGCTACACCTTC.

This chain uses TRBV30 with TRBJ1-2; D may be TRBD1 (6 bases). Per the germline V gene, CDR1 is GTSNPN and CDR2 is SVGIG (reference sequence). The CDR3 loop spans 11 amino acids. V lost 8 bases to trimming and J lost 2 bases, with 9 bases between them. For the CDR3, the DNA is TGTGCCCACAGGGTGAACTATGGCTACACCTTC. The encoded protein is CAHRVNYGYTF. The full variable domain, with the rest looked up from reference TRBV30 and TRBJ1-2, is SQTIHQWPATLVQPVGSPLSLECTVEGTSNPNLYWYRQAAGRGLQLLFYSVGIGQISSEVPQNLSASRPQDRQFILSSKKLLLSDSGFYLCAHRVNYGYTFGSGTRLTVV.

This chain joins TRBV4-2 and TRBJ1-5; D not resolved. CDR3 size: 14 residues. Trimming left V 0 bases short and J 9 bases short, with 12 bases between. The germline V gene encodes CDR1 LGHNA and CDR2 YNFKEQ. This CDR3 reads CASSQDAVYGPQHF. The CDR3 nucleotides are TGTGCCAGCAGCCAAGATGCGGTGTATGGGCCCCAGCATTTT.

The rearrangement uses TRBV5-1 and TRBJ1-1, with D hard to call. The CDR3 has 15 amino acids. The V gene's germline CDR1 is SGHRS and CDR2 YFSETQ. Trimming left V 4 bases short and J 4 bases short, with 17 bases between. CDR3: CASSREVTPITEAFF. The DNA of the CDR3 is TGCGCCAGCAGCCGGGAGGTGACTCCGATCACTGAAGCTTTCTTT.

Details on this clone: At the DNA level, this CDR3 is encoded by other sequences in the same sample as well. This chain uses TRBV25-1 with TRBJ1-1; D call uncertain. This CDR3 is 12 amino acids long. CDR1 and CDR2 (germline): MGHDK, SYGVNS. Between the trimmed V and J ends, which lost 4 bases and 3 bases, there was a span of 6 bases. The DNA of the CDR3 is TGTGCCAGCAGTGGGCAGGACACTGAAGCTTTCTTT. It specifies CASSGQDTEAFF.

The genes are TRBV21-1 and TRBJ1-5; TRBD1 is the table's D call and was not checked against the DNA. TRBV21-1 is designated a pseudogene. The CDR3 length is 17 residues. This CDR3 reads CASPGPTGGNSNQPQHF. In DNA, the CDR3 is TGTGCCAGCCCTGGTCCGACAGGGGGAAATAGCAATCAGCCCCAGCATTTT.